This T cell receptor beta chain stems from a study of T-cell memory formation after mild COVID-19 (dated by TCRdb to the early 2020s). Study-wide context: TCR sequence clusters from the two donors were largely donor specific. Two young, previously healthy adult volunteers made up the cohort, one male and one female. In a couple of donors, T-cell clones that expanded and contracted after mild COVID-19 were followed by sequencing TCRalpha and TCRbeta repertoires longitudinally.

This clonotype turned up a few times. This clone's antigen is unknown. Per-base quality was not reported, and no clone a single base away is much larger than it. Sequencing instrument: Illumina NovaSeq 6000. TCRalpha and TCRbeta cDNA libraries were built by 5'RACE with constant-segment primers, adding sample barcodes and unique molecular identifiers. RNA was extracted from every sample with Trizol reagent. Amplification of the libraries took two PCR steps, and the second step added a second sample barcode plus Illumina TruSeq adapters. Sequencing of libraries was performed on an Illumina NovaSeq with 2 x 150 bp paired-end reads. Per the authors' processing: With migec v1.2.7, reads were demultiplexed and then collapsed into UMI-guided consensus sequences. Using mixcr v2.1.11, UMI consensuses were aligned to TRA and TRB V and J templates and then assembled into clonotypes. A clonotype was counted as expanded or contracted only if both edgeR and NoisET called the change significant, with noise models trained on biological replicates. edgeR calls used a false discovery rate-adjusted p below 0.01 and a log2 fold-change threshold of 1. As an exploratory analysis of dynamics, max-normalized trajectories of the 1000 most abundant clonotypes were examined with PCA combined with hierarchical clustering. Each responding clone was given a CD4 or CD8 phenotype based on the CD4+ and CD8+ repertoires, which had been sequenced separately. The public sequencing data were trimmed at Q25 with fastp and processed into clonotypes with MiXCR by TCRdb, which kept only in-frame beta chains. Entries that share a CDR3 protein sequence are merged under the most common genes and DNA. TCRdb assigned the V and J calls; the authors' analysis was not used. The table for this sample lists around 390,000 distinct CDR3 sequences; roughly 15% of them were counted only once. The ten most abundant clones make up 20% to 25% of the sample.

Ficoll-Paque density gradient centrifugation was the method used to isolate PBMCs. Study-level results and caveats: Balanced CD4/CD8 phenotypes were observed for clones contracting from day 15 to 85, whereas a bias towards CD4+ was observed for a second wave of clones expanding from day 15 to 37. Some responding clones were detected in pre-infection memory, which suggested that pre-existing cross-reactive memory T cells had joined the SARS-CoV-2 response. The second-wave clones that peaked on day 37 were not confirmed to be SARS-CoV-2 specific. Contracting CD4+ clones turned up mainly in the CM and EM memory subsets, whereas EMRA was where CD8+ clones were enriched. Only a couple of mild cases were covered by the study, and larger cohorts that include severe cases with pre-infection samples were considered necessary.

Taken from the germline V gene, the CDR1 and CDR2 loops are SGDLS and YYNGEE. The CDR3 runs 14 amino acids, cysteine and phenylalanine included. This entry keeps only the CDR3 DNA: 42 bases, framed from base 1. V lost 3 bases and J lost 9 bases, and the count of bases not matched to a germline gene is 4. The receptor chain draws on TRBV9 and TRBJ1-6, and TRBD1 aligns with 9 junction nucleotides. The receptor was derived from a man between 18 and 29 years old who had mild COVID-19 (a few samples of this study predate the infection). The sample titles of this study are shuffled in the database, so cell type and time point are left out; the donor was told from shared clones. Sequences were obtained from PBMCs or a T cell subset sorted from them (not recorded which). The CDR3 protein is CASSETGGVSPLHF. Read as DNA, the sequence is TGTGCCAGCAGCGAGACAGGGGGAGTTTCACCCCTCCACTTT.